These 30 T cell receptor beta chains came from one sample sequenced in a study of shared clonotypes between healthy human individuals (dated by TCRdb to the early 2020s). Libraries came from the immunoSEQ multiplex PCR assay. This immuneACCESS table, as held by TCRdb, lists in-frame sequences with V and J called but not all clones. Of the missing ones, under half trace to an unresolved V gene in checked studies; the others have no known cause. This sample gives 450,000 to 550,000 clones in total; 79% of them show up just once. The leading ten clones occupy over 10% of the sample. The source material was PBMCs. The source is a woman aged 40 to 49 in good health. Some clones in this sample may be carry-over from other donors' samples.

This rearrangement joins TRBV27 to TRBJ2-7; 8 bases are shared with TRBD1. The germline V gene has CDR1 MNHEY and CDR2 SMNVEV (reference sequence). After removal of 0 bases from V and 3 bases from J, the junction contained 4 bases not matched to a gene. CDR3 size: 15 residues. The CDR3: CASSLSPTGGYEQYF. The CDR3 region has the DNA TGTGCCAGCAGTTTATCGCCCACAGGGGGCTACGAGCAGTACTTC.

This clone was seen once. CDR3 bases: TGTGCCAGCAGCTTAGCCCTAGGGAGGGACTTCACCGGGGAGCTGTTTTTT. Amino acid sequence: CASSLALGRDFTGELFF. The J gene is TRBJ2-2, the V gene TRBV7-8; 7 bases line up with TRBD2. In germline, CDR1 is SGHVS, CDR2 FQNEAQ. The CDR3 covers 17 residues. J gave up 4 bases and V 0 bases, and 8 bases lay outside the gene matches. Filled out from reference TRBV7-8 and TRBJ2-2, the complete variable domain reads GAGVSQSPRYKVAKRGQDVALRCDPISGHVSLFWYQQALGQGPEFLTYFQNEAQLDKSGLPSDRFFAERPEGSVSTLKIQRTQQEDSAVYLCASSLALGRDFTGELFFGEGSRLTVL.

This clone appeared a single time. The J gene is TRBJ2-5, the V gene TRBV5-1; 7 bases are shared with TRBD2. After removal of 0 bases from V and 7 bases from J, the junction contained 6 bases not matched to a gene. Per germline, CDR1 SGHRS and CDR2 YFSETQ. The CDR3 length is 14 residues. The CDR3 nucleotides read TGCGCCAGCAGCTTGGGTGGACTAGAGGGGACCCAGTACTTC. Amino acid sequence: CASSLGGLEGTQYF.

CDR3 residues: CASSLGTAVNVLTF. CDR3 bases: TGTGCCAGCAGCTTAGGGACAGCCGTTAACGTCCTGACTTTC. The chain recombines TRBV7-2 with TRBJ2-6; a possible D gene is TRBD1 (6 bases). Trimming pared 1 base from V and 10 bases from J, leaving 11 bases between. The CDR3 loop spans 14 amino acids. The germline gives CDR1 SGHTA, CDR2 FQGNSA.

This CDR3 is CASSQDPAGLGRVEQYF. The CDR3 DNA sequence: TGCGCCAGCAGCCAAGATCCCGCAGGACTAGGTAGGGTCGAGCAGTACTTC. The V and J genes are TRBV4-1 and TRBJ2-7; TRBD2 matches 7 bases. With 0 bases clipped from V and 6 bases from J, the junction kept 14 bases outside the gene matches. Germline V gene sequence: CDR1 MGHRA, CDR2 YSYEKL. The CDR3 runs to 17 residues.

The chain combines TRBV6-6 with TRBJ1-1; D is unresolved. Trimming shortened V by 2 bases and J by 11 bases, and 15 bases separated the two germline ends. The CDR3 spans 13 residues. From germline, CDR1 is MNHNY and CDR2 SVGAGI (reference sequence). CDR3 sequence reads: CASSYDGLTPAFF. As DNA, the CDR3 is TGTGCCAGCAGTTACGACGGGCTCACTCCCGCTTTCTTT.

This CDR3 reads CAWSVGTVSGANVLTF. As DNA, the CDR3 is TGTGCCTGGAGTGTAGGGACAGTCTCGGGGGCCAACGTCCTGACTTTC. The genes are TRBV30 and TRBJ2-6; 7 positions match TRBD1. CDR1 GTSNPN and CDR2 SVGIG come from the germline V gene (reference sequence). J lost 4 bases, V lost 0 bases, and 6 bases had no gene match. CDR3 length: 16 amino acids.

Concerning this clone: A read error is possible here, since a much larger clone lies one base away. The chain joins TRBV5-1 to TRBJ2-2, with TRBD1 matching 9 bases. This CDR3 is built from 14 residues. The germline CDR1 and CDR2 sequences are SGHRS and YFSETQ. V was pared by 2 bases and J by 6 bases, with 2 bases of the junction left unmatched. The CDR3, as DNA: TGCGCCAGCAGCTTTACAGGGGGCCCCGGGGAGCTGTTTTTT. It translates to CASSFTGGPGELFF.

The CDR3 sequence is CASSLSPTLGSYEQYF. The CDR3 nucleotides are TGTGCCAGCAGTTTATCTCCGACATTGGGGAGCTACGAGCAGTACTTC. The rearrangement uses TRBV27 and TRBJ2-7, with D maybe TRBD2 (5 bases). Germline V CDR1 and CDR2: MNHEY, SMNVEV (reference sequence). The CDR3 runs 16 residues. V lost 0 bases, J lost 3 bases, and 15 bases lay in between.

The chain is built from TRBV28 and TRBJ2-5; 12 positions match TRBD2. This CDR3 is built from 15 residues. Looked up from germline, CDR1 is MDHEN and CDR2 is SYDVKM. The ends lost 6 bases at V and 5 bases at J; junction bases unmatched: 7. The CDR3 region is CASRPPGLAGETQYF. CDR3 nucleotide sequence: TGTGCCAGCAGGCCACCTGGACTAGCGGGGGAGACCCAGTACTTC.

The count of this clone is one. CDR3 sequence: CASSSPGREGNQPQHF. CDR3 nucleotides: TGTGCCAGTAGTTCTCCCGGGAGGGAGGGCAATCAGCCCCAGCATTTT. The chain recombines TRBV19 with TRBJ1-5; D not resolved. The germline gives CDR1 LNHDA, CDR2 SQIVND (reference sequence). This CDR3 comprises 16 residues. V dropped 5 bases and J dropped 2 bases, with 16 bases sitting between them.

The V and J genes are TRBV27 and TRBJ2-5; TRBD2 matches 9 bases. Per germline, CDR1 MNHEY and CDR2 SMNVEV (reference sequence). Unmatched junction bases numbered 8, after V lost 4 bases and J lost 2 bases. This CDR3 is 16 amino acids long. CDR3 in DNA: TGTGCCAGCAGTTCGTATAGCGGGAGCCTACAAGAGACCCAGTACTTC. It yields the protein CASSSYSGSLQETQYF.

Only one count was recorded for this clone. The J gene is TRBJ2-3, the V gene TRBV7-9; D remains ambiguous. The germline gives CDR1 SEHNR, CDR2 FQNEAQ (reference sequence). The germline V and J ends were trimmed by 2 bases and 1 base, with 7 bases remaining between them. This CDR3 contains 14 residues. CDR3 nucleotide sequence: TGTGCCAGCAGCTTATCCCGGGGCACAGATACGCAGTATTTT. Amino acid sequence: CASSLSRGTDTQYF.

The chain couples TRBV7-2 to TRBJ2-3; TRBD2 matches 14 bases. The germline gives CDR1 SGHTA, CDR2 FQGNSA. The V gene end was trimmed by 1 base and the J gene end by 4 bases; junction bases not matched to a gene: 4. This CDR3 has 17 amino acids. For the CDR3, the DNA is TGTGCCAGCAGCTTAGGGACTAGCGGGAGGCGAGCAGATACGCAGTATTTT. It is translated as CASSLGTSGRRADTQYF. Drawing the rest from reference TRBV7-2 and TRBJ2-3, the complete variable domain is GAGVSQSPSNKVTEKGKDVELRCDPISGHTALYWYRQSLGQGLEFLIYFQGNSAPDKSGLPSDRFSAERTGGSVSTLTIQRTQQEDSAVYLCASSLGTSGRRADTQYFGPGTRLTVL.

The chain employs TRBV4-2 and TRBJ2-7; D possibly corresponds to TRBD1 (6 bases). The length of the CDR3 is 14 residues. Looked up from germline, CDR1 is LGHNA and CDR2 is YNFKEQ. With 6 bases removed from V and 4 bases from J, the gap between germline ends came to 16 bases. The CDR3 here is CASSRDRNRYEQYF. The DNA for the CDR3 is TGTGCCAGCAGTCGCGACAGGAACCGGTACGAGCAGTACTTC.

This rearrangement joins TRBV30 to TRBJ2-7; D gene unclear. Trimming took 1 base from V and 5 from J, leaving 12 bases between them. This CDR3 contains 13 residues. Germline V gene sequence: CDR1 GTSNPN, CDR2 SVGIG (reference sequence). As DNA, the CDR3 is TGTGCCTGGAGTGCAGACCCCCTTCACGAGCAGTACTTC. Translated, it gives CAWSADPLHEQYF.

This clone was seen only once. V gene TRBV5-1 combines with J gene TRBJ2-5; D remains ambiguous. The length of the CDR3 is 16 residues. V gave up 4 bases and J gave up 1 base, with 17 bases separating them. Per germline, CDR1 SGHRS and CDR2 YFSETQ. The CDR3 loop reads CASSQIQRNPQETQYF. In nucleotides, the CDR3 is TGCGCCAGCAGCCAAATACAGAGAAACCCCCAAGAGACCCAGTACTTC.

The chain joins TRBV19 to TRBJ1-1; weak D call: TRBD1 (6 bases). Germline loops: CDR1 LNHDA, CDR2 SQIVND (reference sequence). V shed 4 bases and J shed 7 bases, with 13 bases lying between them. The CDR3 has 13 residues. CDR3 in amino acids: CASSTQGYDEAFF. In nucleotides, the CDR3 is TGTGCCAGTAGTACACAGGGATACGATGAAGCTTTCTTT.

The rearrangement joins TRBV5-1 to TRBJ2-1; D perhaps matches TRBD2 (6 bases). Deletions cut 4 bases from V and 9 bases from J, with 20 bases between. The CDR3 covers 15 residues. Germline-derived CDR1 and CDR2 are SGHRS and YFSETQ. The CDR3 bases are TGCGCCAGCAGCCCCTCAGGGAATTTCGGGAGTGAGCAGTTCTTC. Translation gives CASSPSGNFGSEQFF. The whole variable domain, filled in from reference TRBV5-1 and TRBJ2-1, reads KAGVTQTPRYLIKTRGQQVTLSCSPISGHRSVSWYQQTPGQGLQFLFEYFSETQRNKGNFPGRFSGRQFSNSRSEMNVSTLELGDSALYLCASSPSGNFGSEQFFGPGTRLTVL.

This chain connects TRBV16 to TRBJ2-5; 7 bases map to TRBD1. The CDR3 is 13 residues long. Germline CDR1 and CDR2: KGHSY and FQNENV. The J segment lost 0 bases and the V segment lost 6 bases, leaving 1 base of the junction unmatched. DNA of the CDR3: TGTGCCAGCAGTGGGACAGACCAAGAGACCCAGTACTTC. It encodes CASSGTDQETQYF.

This chain connects TRBV11-2 to TRBJ1-1; D unclear. This CDR3 comprises 15 residues. The V and J ends lost 0 bases and 3 bases respectively, with 11 bases between them. CDR1 is SGHAT, CDR2 FQNNGV, per germline. CDR3 nucleotides: TGTGCCAGCAGCTTAGATCCGGGGTCGGACACTGAAGCTTTCTTT. Protein: CASSLDPGSDTEAFF.

This clone appeared a single time. This rearrangement joins TRBV19 to TRBJ1-5; D unclear. CDR1 is LNHDA, CDR2 SQIVND, per germline (reference sequence). Trimming took 2 bases from V and 2 from J, leaving 10 bases between them. CDR3 length: 15 residues. The CDR3 sequence: CASSITDWGNQPQHF. DNA of the CDR3: TGTGCCAGTAGTATAACTGACTGGGGCAATCAGCCCCAGCATTTT.

Ten or more counts support this clone. This chain connects TRBV30 to TRBJ2-5; 7 bases map to TRBD2. Germline lookup yields CDR1 GTSNPN and CDR2 SVGIG (reference sequence). The CDR3 runs 16 residues. Germline trimming cut 4 bases from V and 3 bases from J; bases unmatched to any gene: 14. The CDR3 protein is CAWKTVRLAAKETQYF. CDR3 nucleotide sequence: TGTGCCTGGAAGACGGTTCGCCTAGCGGCCAAAGAGACCCAGTACTTC.

The chain combines TRBV28 with TRBJ1-1; D perhaps matches TRBD1 (6 bases). Germline-derived CDR1 and CDR2 are MDHEN and SYDVKM. Deletions cut 6 bases from V and 4 bases from J, with 18 bases between. This CDR3 contains 15 residues. Written as DNA, the CDR3 is TGTGCCAGCAGCCCACTGACAGCGGGGGCCACTGAAGCTTTCTTT. Protein: CASSPLTAGATEAFF.

The rearrangement uses TRBV7-2 and TRBJ2-6, with TRBD2 identical over 11 bases. V gave up 0 bases and J gave up 3 bases; unmatched junction bases: 4. The CDR3 loop spans 18 amino acids. The germline gives CDR1 SGHTA, CDR2 FQGNSA. The CDR3 sequence: CASSLAPLAGVGANVLTF. The CDR3 DNA is TGTGCCAGCAGCTTAGCCCCACTAGCGGGAGTTGGGGCCAACGTCCTGACTTTC.

About this clone itself: In the same sample, other DNA sequences code for this CDR3. The chain couples TRBV5-1 to TRBJ1-3; tentative D call: TRBD1 (6 bases). The CDR3 is 14 amino acids. Per germline, CDR1 SGHRS and CDR2 YFSETQ. V was shortened by 0 bases and J by 4 bases, with 8 bases between the two germline ends. The CDR3 loop reads CASSLAGAGNTIYF. The DNA of the CDR3 is TGCGCCAGCAGCTTGGCGGGGGCAGGAAACACCATATATTTT. Filled out from reference TRBV5-1 and TRBJ1-3, the complete variable domain reads KAGVTQTPRYLIKTRGQQVTLSCSPISGHRSVSWYQQTPGQGLQFLFEYFSETQRNKGNFPGRFSGRQFSNSRSEMNVSTLELGDSALYLCASSLAGAGNTIYFGEGSWLTVV.

The chain recombines TRBV6-4 with TRBJ2-2, with 8 positions matching TRBD1. Germline values: CDR1 MRHNA, CDR2 SNTAGT. The ends lost 4 bases at V and 3 bases at J; junction bases unmatched: 1. The CDR3 totals 14 residues. CDR3 in DNA: TGTGCCAGCAGTGCGACAGGGGACACCGGGGAGCTGTTTTTT. Its protein is CASSATGDTGELFF.

This chain's CDR3 is CASSEDPQDTQYF. In DNA, the CDR3 is TGTGCCAGCAGCGAAGACCCCCAGGATACGCAGTATTTT. This sequence joins TRBV6-5 and TRBJ2-3; D gene ambiguous. Between the trimmed V and J ends, which lost 6 bases and 6 bases, there was a span of 13 bases. CDR1 MNHEY and CDR2 SVGAGI come from the germline V gene. The CDR3 covers 13 residues.

This rearrangement joins TRBV7-2 to TRBJ2-3; no definite D call. Germline values: CDR1 SGHTA, CDR2 FQGNSA. The CDR3 contains 13 residues. V was cut by 1 base and J by 2 bases, with 4 bases left in between. The DNA of the CDR3 is TGTGCCAGCAGCTTAGACGTCACAGATACGCAGTATTTT. Translation: CASSLDVTDTQYF.

The CDR3 sequence is CSVRGDYEQYF. CDR3 DNA: TGCAGCGTGAGAGGGGACTACGAGCAGTACTTC. The rearrangement links TRBV29-1 to TRBJ2-7, with D tentatively TRBD1 or TRBD2 (5 bases each). Trimming shortened V by 6 bases and J by 3 bases, and 9 bases separated the two germline ends. This CDR3 is 11 amino acids long. Per germline, CDR1 SQVTM and CDR2 ANQGSEA.